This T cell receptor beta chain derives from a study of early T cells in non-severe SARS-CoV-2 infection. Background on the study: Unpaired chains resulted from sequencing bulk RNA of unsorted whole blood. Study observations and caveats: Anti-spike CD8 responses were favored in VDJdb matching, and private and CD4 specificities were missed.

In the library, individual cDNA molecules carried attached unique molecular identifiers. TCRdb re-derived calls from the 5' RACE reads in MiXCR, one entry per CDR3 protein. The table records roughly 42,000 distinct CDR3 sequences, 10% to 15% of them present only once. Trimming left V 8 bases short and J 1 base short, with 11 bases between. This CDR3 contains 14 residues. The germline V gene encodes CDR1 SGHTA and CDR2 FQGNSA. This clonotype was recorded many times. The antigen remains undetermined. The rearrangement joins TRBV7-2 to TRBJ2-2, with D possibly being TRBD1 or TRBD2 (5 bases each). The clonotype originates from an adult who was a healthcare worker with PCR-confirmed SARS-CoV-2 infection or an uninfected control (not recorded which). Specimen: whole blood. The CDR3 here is CASSGTVNTGELFF. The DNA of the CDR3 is TGTGCCAGCTCCGGGACGGTGAACACCGGGGAGCTGTTTTTT.